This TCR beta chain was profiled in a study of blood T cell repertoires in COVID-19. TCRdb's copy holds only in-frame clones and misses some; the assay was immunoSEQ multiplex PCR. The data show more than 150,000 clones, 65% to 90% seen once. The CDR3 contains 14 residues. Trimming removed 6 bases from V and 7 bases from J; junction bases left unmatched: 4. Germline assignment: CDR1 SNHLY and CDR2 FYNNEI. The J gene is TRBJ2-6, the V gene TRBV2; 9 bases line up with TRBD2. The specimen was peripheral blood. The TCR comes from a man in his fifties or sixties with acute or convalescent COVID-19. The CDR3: CASRVLAGANVLTF. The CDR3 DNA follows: TGTGCCAGCAGGGTCCTAGCGGGAGCCAACGTCCTGACTTTC. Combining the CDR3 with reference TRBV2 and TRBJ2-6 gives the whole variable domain EPEVTQTPSHQVTQMGQEVILRCVPISNHLYFYWYRQILGQKVEFLVSFYNNEISEKSEIFDDQFSVERPDGSNFTLKIRSTKLEDSAMYFCASRVLAGANVLTFGAGSRLTVL.